What follows is one T cell receptor (beta chain) and its context. The antigen remains undetermined. Given a much more abundant clone one base away, this may be a read error. These data come from a study of human T cells and chemical hapten exposure. Whole-study findings and limits: Sensitization with DPC brought no change to TCRs above 1 in 1000 in frequency.

Individual cDNA molecules in this library carried unique molecular identifiers. TCRdb reprocessed the RACE reads via MiXCR and lists one record per CDR3 protein. The table has around 250,000 distinct CDR3 sequences, 7.5% to 10% seen once. This CDR3 is built from 13 residues. CDR1 and CDR2 from the germline V gene are SGHRS and YFSETQ. Time point given: pre-sensitization, week 0. As to treatment: therapeutic diphenylcyclopropenone sensitization with weekly scalp DPC. Unfractionated whole blood served as the source for total RNA extraction. The source is a woman between 40 and 55 years old with alopecia areata. Some clones in this sample may be carry-over from other donors' samples. The chain is built from TRBV5-1 and TRBJ2-3; 9 nucleotides align to TRBD1. The sequencing here drew on whole blood, taken in connection with sensitization to the hapten diphenylcyclopropenone (DPC). CDR3 loop: CVSSRTGADTQYF. CDR3 nucleotide sequence: TGCGTCAGCAGCAGGACAGGGGCTGATACGCAGTATTTT.